This TCR beta chain is drawn from a study of T cell clonotyping in hematopoietic cell transplantation. Study-wide points: Broader posttransplant TCR repertoire diversity was predicted by graft donor and pretransplant recipient Inverse Simpson Index values. Few recipient clonotypes overlapped donors; over 95% were de novo at given depth.

Of note for this clone: Its antigen is undetermined.

Time point given: recipient sample about 28 days before transplant, after cytoreduction. Recipient blood drawn about 28 days pretransplant and days 30, 100, 180 after. The assay was immunoSEQ multiplex PCR, and TCRdb's table has in-frame clones only and misses some. This sample has around 19,000 clones, with around three quarters found just once. From germline, CDR1 is SQVTM and CDR2 ANQGSEA. V was cut by 0 bases and J by 6 bases, with 5 bases left in between. The CDR3 has 11 residues. The TCR originated in a man in his 60s with acute myeloid leukemia. Some clones in this sample may be carry-over from other donors' samples. Sequencing was performed on peripheral blood mononuclear cells, taken before stem cell transplant. The rearrangement uses TRBV29-1 and TRBJ1-2; D call uncertain. In DNA form, the CDR3 reads TGCAGCGTTGAAGAGAATCATGGCTACACCTTC. As protein: CSVEENHGYTF.